The clone carrying this T cell receptor (beta chain) was seen only once. This specimen comes from a study of blood T cell repertoires in COVID-19. Study background: There were acute and convalescent COVID-19 samples, and they came from the United States, Italy and Spain. Sources were T cells, B-cell-depleted T cells, or PBMCs; the material itself was cDNA or gDNA.

Trimming took off 8 bases at V and 2 bases at J, with 12 bases between the two ends. This CDR3 region has 14 residues. Germline V gene lookup returns CDR1 SNHLY and CDR2 FYNNEI. Followed longitudinally, the Seattle patients had been enrolled during active infection. In the source study's methods: Estimation of nucleated cell counts was performed using reference gene primer amplification. Sequencing was performed with immunoSEQ multiplex PCR; in TCRdb, only in-frame clones are kept and a portion is missing. V, J and clone size were drawn from that table, and D and trimming were deduced from the DNA. Here the sample spans hundreds of thousands of clones, 75% to 90% being singletons.

Sequences were obtained from peripheral blood. This TCR came from a woman aged 65 to 85 with COVID-19, enrolled during active disease. The rearrangement links TRBV2 to TRBJ1-4; TRBD1 might be the D (6 bases). The CDR3 loop reads CASQWTETNEKLFF. The CDR3 nucleotides read TGTGCCAGCCAATGGACAGAGACTAATGAAAAACTGTTTTTT.